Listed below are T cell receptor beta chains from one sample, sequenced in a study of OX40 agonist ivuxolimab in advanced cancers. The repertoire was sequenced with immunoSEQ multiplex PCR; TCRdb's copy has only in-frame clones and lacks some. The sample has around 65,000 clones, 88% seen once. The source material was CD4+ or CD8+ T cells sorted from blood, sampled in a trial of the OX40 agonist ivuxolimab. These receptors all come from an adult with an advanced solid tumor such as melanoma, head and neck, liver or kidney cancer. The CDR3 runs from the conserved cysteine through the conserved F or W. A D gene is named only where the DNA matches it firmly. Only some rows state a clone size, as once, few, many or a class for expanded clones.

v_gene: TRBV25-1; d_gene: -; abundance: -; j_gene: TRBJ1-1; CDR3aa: CASVGPLRAFF; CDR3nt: TGTGCCAGCGTCGGGCCCCTGAGGGCTTTCTTT
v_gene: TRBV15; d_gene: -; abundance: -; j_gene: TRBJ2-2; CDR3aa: CATSRPTMNTGELFF; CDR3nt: TGTGCCACCAGCAGACCCACTATGAACACCGGGGAGCTGTTTTTT
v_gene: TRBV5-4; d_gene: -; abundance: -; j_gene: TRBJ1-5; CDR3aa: CASSPGVNQPQHF; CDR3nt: TGTGCCAGCAGCCCTGGAGTGAATCAGCCCCAGCATTTT
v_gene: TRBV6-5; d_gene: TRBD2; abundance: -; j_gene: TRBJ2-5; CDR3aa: CASSYSAGGPGETQYF; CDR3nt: TGTGCCAGCAGTTACTCGGCGGGAGGGCCGGGGGAGACCCAGTACTTC
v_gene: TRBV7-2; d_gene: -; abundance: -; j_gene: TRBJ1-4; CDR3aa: CASRGGAGPSEKLFF; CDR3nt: TGTGCCAGCAGGGGGGGGGCAGGCCCGAGTGAAAAACTGTTTTTT
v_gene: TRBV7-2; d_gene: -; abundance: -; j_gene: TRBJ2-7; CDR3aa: CASSLRRARFRLKQYF; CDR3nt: TGTGCCAGCAGCTTAAGGCGGGCCCGGTTTCGGTTGAAGCAGTACTTC
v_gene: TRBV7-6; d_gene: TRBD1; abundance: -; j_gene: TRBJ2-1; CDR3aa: CASSLYRGREQFF; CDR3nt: TGTGCCAGCAGCTTATACAGGGGCCGTGAGCAGTTCTTC
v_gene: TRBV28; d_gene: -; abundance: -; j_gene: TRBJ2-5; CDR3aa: CASSLLETQYF; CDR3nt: TGTGCCAGCAGTTTATTGGAGACCCAGTACTTC
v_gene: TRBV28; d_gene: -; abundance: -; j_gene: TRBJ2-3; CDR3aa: CASSQGPPAQYF; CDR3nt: TGTGCCAGCAGTCAGGGACCCCCCGCGCAGTATTTT
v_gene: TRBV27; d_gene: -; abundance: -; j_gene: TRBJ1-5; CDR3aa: CASSSLQRLSNQPQHF; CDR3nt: TGTGCCAGCAGTTCCCTACAGAGATTAAGCAATCAGCCCCAGCATTTT
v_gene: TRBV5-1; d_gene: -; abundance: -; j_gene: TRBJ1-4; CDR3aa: CASSLGISEKLFF; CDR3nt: TGCGCCAGCAGCTTGGGGATCTCTGAAAAACTGTTTTTT
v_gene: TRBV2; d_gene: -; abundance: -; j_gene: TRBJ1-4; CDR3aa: CASSVGGGEKLFF; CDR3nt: TGTGCCAGCAGTGTTGGGGGCGGAGAAAAACTGTTTTTT
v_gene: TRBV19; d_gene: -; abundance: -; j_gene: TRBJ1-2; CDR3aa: CASSGQFNYGYTF; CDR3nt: TGTGCCAGTAGCGGGCAGTTCAACTATGGCTACACCTTC
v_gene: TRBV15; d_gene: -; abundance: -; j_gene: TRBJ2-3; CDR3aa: CATSRDRGGASTDTQYF; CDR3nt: TGTGCCACCAGCAGAGATCGAGGCGGAGCTAGCACAGATACGCAGTATTTT
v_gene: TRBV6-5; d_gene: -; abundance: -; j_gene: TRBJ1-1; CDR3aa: CASSLKTEAFF; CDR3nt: TGTGCCAGCAGCCTTAAGACTGAAGCTTTCTTT
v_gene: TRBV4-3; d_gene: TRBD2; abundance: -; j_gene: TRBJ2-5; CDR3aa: CASSQAGLAAETQYF; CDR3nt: TGCGCCAGCAGCCAAGCGGGACTAGCGGCAGAGACCCAGTACTTC
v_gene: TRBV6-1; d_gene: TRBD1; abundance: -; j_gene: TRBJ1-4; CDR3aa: CASSSGQVGGEKLFF; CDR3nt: TGTGCCAGCAGTTCGGGACAGGTGGGAGGAGAAAAACTGTTTTTT
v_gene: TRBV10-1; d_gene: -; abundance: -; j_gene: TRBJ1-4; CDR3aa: CASSDFGTLSEKLFF; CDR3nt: TGCGCCAGCAGTGACTTCGGGACACTTAGTGAAAAACTGTTTTTT
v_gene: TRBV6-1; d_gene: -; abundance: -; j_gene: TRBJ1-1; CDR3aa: CASSATQGITEAFF; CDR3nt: TGTGCCAGCAGCGCTACCCAGGGGATCACTGAAGCTTTCTTT
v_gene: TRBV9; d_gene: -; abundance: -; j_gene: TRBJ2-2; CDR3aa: CASSDRVPGELFF; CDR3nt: TGTGCCAGCAGCGACAGGGTCCCCGGGGAGCTGTTTTTT
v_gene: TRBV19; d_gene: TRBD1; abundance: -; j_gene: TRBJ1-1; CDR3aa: CASNRGVIVAEAFF; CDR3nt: TGTGCCAGTAACAGGGGGGTGATCGTCGCTGAAGCTTTCTTT
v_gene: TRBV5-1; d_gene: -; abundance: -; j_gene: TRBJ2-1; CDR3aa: CASSLDTNSYNEQFF; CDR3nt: TGCGCCAGCAGCTTGGACACCAACTCCTACAATGAGCAGTTCTTC
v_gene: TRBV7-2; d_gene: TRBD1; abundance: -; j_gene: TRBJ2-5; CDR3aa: CASSPRQGQETQYF; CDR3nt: TGTGCCAGCAGCCCGAGACAGGGCCAAGAGACCCAGTACTTC
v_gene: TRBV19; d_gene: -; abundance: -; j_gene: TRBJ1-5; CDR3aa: CASSTKLRGWQPQHF; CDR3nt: TGTGCCAGTAGTACGAAACTGCGGGGCTGGCAGCCCCAGCATTTT
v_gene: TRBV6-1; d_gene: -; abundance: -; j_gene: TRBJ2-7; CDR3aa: CASRARDEQYF; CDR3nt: TGTGCCAGCAGGGCCCGGGACGAGCAGTACTTC
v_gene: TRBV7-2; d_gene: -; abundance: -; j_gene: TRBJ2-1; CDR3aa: CASSFQGGSYNEQFF; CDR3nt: TGTGCCAGCAGCTTTCAGGGGGGCTCCTACAATGAGCAGTTCTTC
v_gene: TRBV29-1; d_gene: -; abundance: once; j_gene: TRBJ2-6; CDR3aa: CSAADSGANVLTF; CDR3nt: TGCAGCGCAGCAGACTCTGGGGCCAACGTCCTGACTTTC
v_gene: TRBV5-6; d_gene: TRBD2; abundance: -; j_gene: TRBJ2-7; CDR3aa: CASSLSAGGLYEQYF; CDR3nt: TGTGCCAGCAGCTTGTCAGCGGGGGGCCTTTACGAGCAGTACTTC
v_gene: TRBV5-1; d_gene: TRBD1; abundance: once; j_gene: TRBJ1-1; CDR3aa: CASSSGTGVMNTEAFF; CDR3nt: TGCGCCAGCAGCTCCGGGACAGGGGTTATGAACACTGAAGCTTTCTTT